This passage covers 27 T cell receptor beta chains from one sample sequenced in a study of blood T cell repertoires in COVID-19. Libraries were prepared by immunoSEQ multiplex PCR; TCRdb keeps only in-frame clonotypes and omits some of them. The table lists approximately 500,000 clones, 89% of them singletons. What was sequenced was peripheral blood. The receptors come from a man aged 18-30 years with COVID-19, enrolled during active disease.

The chain combines TRBV2 with TRBJ1-2; D not certain. The CDR3 covers 12 residues. Looked up from germline, CDR1 is SNHLY and CDR2 is FYNNEI. V was clipped by 3 bases and J by 4 bases, with 6 bases between them. CDR3 nucleotides: TGTGCCAGCAGTGAGGCCCTCTATGGCTACACCTTC. This sequence encodes CASSEALYGYTF.

In regard to this clone: The same CDR3 can be traced to other DNA sequences in this sample. The chain joins TRBV12-3 or TRBV12-4 to TRBJ2-7; D call uncertain. CDR3 size: 12 residues. V was shortened by 6 bases and J by 4 bases, with 10 bases between the two germline ends. DNA for the CDR3: TGTGCCAGCAGCCCTACCGGGTACGAGCAGTACTTC. Its protein product is CASSPTGYEQYF.

This clone has a handful of counts. The chain has TRBV6-5 and TRBJ1-1; the match to TRBD1 covers 7 bases. CDR1 is MNHEY and CDR2 is SVGAGI in the germline V gene. Trimming cost V 6 bases and J 7 bases; bases outside gene matches: 8. This CDR3 is built from 13 residues. CDR3 sequence (DNA): TGTGCCAGCAGATCGGACAGGTTTAGTGAAGCTTTCTTT. It encodes CASRSDRFSEAFF.

The V gene is TRBV9, the J gene TRBJ2-1; 12 nucleotides align to TRBD2. This CDR3 spans 15 amino acids. V dropped 3 bases and J dropped 9; count of bases not matched to a gene: 7. Germline assignment: CDR1 SGDLS and CDR2 YYNGEE. CDR3 amino acids: CASSDASGGDVEQFF. In DNA form, the CDR3 reads TGTGCCAGCAGCGACGCTAGCGGGGGGGACGTTGAGCAGTTCTTC.

This rearrangement joins TRBV2 to TRBJ2-1; 14 nucleotides line up with TRBD2. After removal of 7 bases from V and 5 bases from J, the junction contained 16 bases not matched to a gene. The CDR3 has 19 residues. CDR1 is SNHLY and CDR2 is FYNNEI in the germline V gene. This CDR3 reads CASKAHSGLAGAGDNEQFF. The CDR3, as DNA: TGTGCCAGCAAAGCTCACTCGGGACTAGCGGGAGCGGGGGACAATGAGCAGTTCTTC.

This chain uses TRBV9 with TRBJ2-7; D ambiguous. Germline V lookup: CDR1 SGDLS, CDR2 YYNGEE. V shed 2 bases and J shed 0 bases, with 9 bases lying between them. CDR3 length equals 14 residues. CDR3 loop: CASSVSLSSYEQYF. The CDR3 nucleotides are TGTGCCAGCAGCGTCTCTCTTAGCTCCTACGAGCAGTACTTC.

This chain's CDR3 is CASSPPGQGNEKLFF. The DNA for the CDR3 is TGTGCCAGCAGCCCGCCGGGACAGGGTAATGAAAAACTGTTTTTT. V usage is TRBV13 and J usage is TRBJ1-4, with 9 bases fitting TRBD1. J gave up 4 bases and V 5 bases, and 5 bases lay outside the gene matches. This CDR3 contains 15 residues. CDR1 and CDR2 from the germline V gene are PRHDT and FYEKMQ (reference sequence). Based on the CDR3 plus reference TRBV13 and TRBJ1-4, the full variable domain is AAGVIQSPRHLIKEKRETATLKCYPIPRHDTVYWYQQGPGQDPQFLISFYEKMQSDKGSIPDRFSAQQFSDYHSELNMSSLELGDSALYFCASSPPGQGNEKLFFGSGTQLSVL.

This chain connects TRBV12-5 to TRBJ2-5; 9 bases map to TRBD2. Germline V lookup: CDR1 LGHNT, CDR2 FRNRAP. V was pared by 3 bases and J by 5 bases, with 13 bases of the junction left unmatched. The CDR3 is made up of 17 amino acids. The DNA for the CDR3 is TGTGCTAGTGGTTTCTCCCCAGCGGGGGGAGTTTGGGAGACCCAGTACTTC. It encodes CASGFSPAGGVWETQYF.

V gene TRBV6-5 combines with J gene TRBJ1-1; D ambiguous. The CDR3 has 13 amino acids. Trimming cost V 7 bases and J 3 bases, with 12 bases left between them. CDR1 and CDR2 (germline): MNHEY, SVGAGI. CDR3 DNA: TGTGCCAGCATCGGGGTGGATTACACTGAAGCTTTCTTT. Translating it yields CASIGVDYTEAFF.

Remarks on this clone: At one boundary the junction diverges from the germline segment, which might be a read error. The chain couples TRBV14 to TRBJ2-7, with D possibly matching TRBD1 (5 bases). Germline V lookup: CDR1 SGHDN, CDR2 FVKESK. This CDR3 has 12 residues. CDR3 sequence (DNA): TGTGCCAGCAGCCAAGGGCAGGGAACCTACTTTTTC. It codes for CASSQGQGTYFF.

This clone was counted once. Other DNA sequences in this specimen translate into the identical CDR3. Here the CDR3 reads CASSFGRGGYEQYF. CDR3 nucleotides: TGTGCCAGCAGTTTCGGGAGGGGCGGGTACGAGCAGTACTTC. The chain combines TRBV27 with TRBJ2-7, with TRBD2 matching over 8 bases. J gave up 4 bases and V 3 bases, and 5 bases lay outside the gene matches. This CDR3 is 14 amino acids long. The germline CDR1 and CDR2 sequences are MNHEY and SMNVEV (reference sequence).

The V gene is TRBV19, the J gene TRBJ2-3; TRBD2 aligns across 16 bases. The trim removed 6 bases at V and 0 bases at J, leaving 9 bases unmatched. The germline gives CDR1 LNHDA, CDR2 SQIVND (reference sequence). The CDR3 spans 19 residues. CDR3 amino acids: CASRRSGTSGRASTDTQYF. The CDR3 DNA sequence: TGTGCCAGTAGACGTTCCGGGACTAGCGGGAGGGCGAGCACAGATACGCAGTATTTT.

CDR3 sequence reads: CASSAQGGPSDTQYF. The CDR3, as DNA: TGTGCCAGCAGCGCCCAGGGAGGTCCCTCAGATACGCAGTATTTT. The rearrangement uses TRBV2 and TRBJ2-3, with TRBD2 as a possible D gene (6 bases). V dropped 6 bases and J dropped 4 bases, with 17 bases sitting between them. This CDR3 comprises 15 residues. Germline CDR1 reads SNHLY; CDR2 reads FYNNEI.

The rearrangement uses TRBV6-6 and TRBJ1-1; D is uncertain. Trimming left V 8 bases short and J 1 base short, with 8 bases between. The CDR3 is 12 amino acids. Germline assignment: CDR1 MNHNY and CDR2 SVGAGI (reference sequence). The CDR3 sequence: CASRYRNTEAFF. For the CDR3, the DNA is TGTGCCAGCCGGTACAGGAACACTGAAGCTTTCTTT.

The V and J genes are TRBV3-1 (or the pseudogene TRBV3-2) and TRBJ2-2; D is unresolved. Germline CDR1 reads LGHDT; CDR2 reads YNNKEL (reference sequence). The CDR3 consists of 16 residues. V shed 0 bases and J shed 1 base, with 9 bases lying between them. CDR3 sequence: CASSQDKSLNTGELFF. The CDR3, as DNA: TGTGCCAGCAGCCAAGATAAATCGTTGAACACCGGGGAGCTGTTTTTT.

The sample holds one count of this clone. The chain joins TRBV2 to TRBJ2-7; TRBD1 aligns across 7 bases. From germline, CDR1 is SNHLY and CDR2 FYNNEI. Trimming removed 1 base from V and 5 bases from J; junction bases left unmatched: 5. The CDR3 consists of 14 residues. CDR3 in amino acids: CASSEDRGNDEQYF. The DNA for the CDR3 is TGTGCCAGCAGTGAAGACAGGGGTAACGACGAGCAGTACTTC.

The chain combines TRBV7-8 with TRBJ2-2; TRBD2 matches at 10 bases. Germline V lookup: CDR1 SGHVS, CDR2 FQNEAQ. The ends lost 8 bases at V and 3 bases at J; junction bases unmatched: 6. The CDR3 runs 15 residues. In DNA, the CDR3 is TGTGCCAGCGGACCCCTAGCGGGAGACACCGGGGAGCTGTTTTTT. Protein sequence: CASGPLAGDTGELFF.

This sequence joins TRBV18 and TRBJ1-4; D is ambiguous. The CDR3 runs 15 residues. In germline, CDR1 is KGHSH, CDR2 LQKENI. Trimming took 4 bases from V and 0 from J, leaving 9 bases between them. The CDR3 protein is CASSLGSATNEKLFF. In DNA, the CDR3 is TGTGCCAGCTCACTCGGGTCGGCAACTAATGAAAAACTGTTTTTT.

V usage is TRBV5-4 and J usage is TRBJ1-6, with 7 bases matching TRBD1. The junction had 8 bases not matched to a gene; V was cut back by 4 bases and J by 7 bases. This CDR3 comprises 15 residues. Looked up from germline, CDR1 is SGHNT and CDR2 is YYREEE (reference sequence). The CDR3 DNA is TGTGCCAGCAGCATCACAGGGGAGGTCAATTCACCCCTCCACTTT. Its protein is CASSITGEVNSPLHF.

This chain connects TRBV5-1 to TRBJ1-6, with TRBD1 matching 10 bases. Germline V gene lookup returns CDR1 SGHRS and CDR2 YFSETQ. V was clipped by 2 bases and J by 7 bases; unmatched bases: 6. This CDR3 spans 16 amino acids. CDR3 coding DNA: TGCGCCAGCAGCTTCGGACAGGGGGTTATGAATTCACCCCTCCACTTT. Residues: CASSFGQGVMNSPLHF.

The genes are TRBV19 and TRBJ2-2; 8 positions agree with TRBD1. V lost 9 bases and J lost 5; bases outside the gene matches: 8. This CDR3 has 14 residues. Germline assignment: CDR1 LNHDA and CDR2 SQIVND (reference sequence). The CDR3 nucleotides read TGTGCCAGCCAAAGGGACAGGTGGACCGGGGAGCTGTTTTTT. This codes for CASQRDRWTGELFF.

The chain employs TRBV6-4 and TRBJ1-4; 11 bases are a match to TRBD1. The CDR3 sequence is 14 residues long. Germline CDR1 is MRHNA and CDR2 is SNTAGT. The V segment lost 6 bases and the J segment 11 bases; nucleotides outside the gene matches: 8. CDR3 protein: CASSPGTGGEKLFF. CDR3 coding DNA: TGTGCCAGCAGCCCCGGGACAGGGGGTGAGAAACTGTTTTTT.

This clone appeared a few times. The chain joins TRBV11-2 to TRBJ1-6; D is possibly TRBD1 (6 bases). The V and J ends lost 6 bases and 10 bases respectively, with 13 bases between them. This CDR3 contains 13 residues. Germline V gene data show CDR1 as SGHAT and CDR2 as FQNNGV. CDR3 sequence: CASSSTGNSPLHF. The CDR3 nucleotides are TGTGCCAGCAGTTCTACAGGGAACTCACCCCTCCACTTT.

This chain joins TRBV5-1 and TRBJ2-7; TRBD1 is a possible D gene (6 bases). Germline V lookup: CDR1 SGHRS, CDR2 YFSETQ. The CDR3 has 12 residues. V dropped 4 bases and J dropped 11 bases, with 16 bases sitting between them. DNA of the CDR3: TGCGCCAGCAGCCCGAGGGGGACAAGTGAGTACTTC. Amino acid sequence: CASSPRGTSEYF.

This clone came up many times. The rearrangement uses TRBV3-1 (or the pseudogene TRBV3-2) and TRBJ2-5; D remains unclear. The CDR3 extends over 14 amino acids. V was shortened by 7 bases and J by 2 bases, with 14 bases between the two germline ends. Per the germline V gene, CDR1 is LGHDT and CDR2 is YNNKEL (reference sequence). The CDR3 coding sequence is TGTGCCAGCACCCCGCCAGGATCACAAGAGACCCAGTACTTC. Its protein product is CASTPPGSQETQYF.

There are a few counts of this clone. This rearrangement joins TRBV7-9 to TRBJ2-1, with 10 nucleotides matching TRBD1. CDR3 length: 13 residues. The V and J ends lost 6 bases and 8 bases, in that order; junction bases with no gene match: 4. The germline V gene has CDR1 SEHNR and CDR2 FQNEAQ (reference sequence). DNA for the CDR3: TGTGCCAGCAGTCCGACAGGGGGCTATGAGCAGTTCTTC. This codes for CASSPTGGYEQFF.

Note on this clone: This specimen includes other DNA sequences encoding the same CDR3. The rearrangement uses TRBV7-8 and TRBJ1-1; 8 nucleotides agree with TRBD1. Germline CDR1 reads SGHVS; CDR2 reads FQNEAQ. The CDR3 is made up of 13 amino acids. The V gene end was trimmed by 1 base and the J gene end by 5 bases; junction bases not matched to a gene: 0. CDR3 coding DNA: TGTGCCAGCAGCTTAGACAGGGGGACTGAAGCTTTCTTT. Protein product: CASSLDRGTEAFF.